Listed here are 5 T cell receptor beta chains from one sample, sequenced in a study of cytomegalovirus exposure and HLA in healthy donors. The PCR used 60 Vbeta and 13 Jbeta primers. Method: immunoSEQ multiplex PCR; TCRdb's copy keeps in-frame clones and lacks some. The sample lists tens of thousands of clones, about four fifths occurring once. The specimen was PBMCs. These receptors were obtained from a man over 45 in good health and CMV-seropositive.

The genes are TRBV5-1 and TRBJ2-7, with D tentatively TRBD1 (5 bases). V shed 3 bases and J shed 7 bases, with 11 bases lying between them. CDR1 is SGHRS and CDR2 is YFSETQ in the germline V gene. CDR3 length equals 12 residues. CDR3 DNA sequence: TGCGCCAGCAGCTATGGACAATCGGAGCAGTACTTC. Translation gives CASSYGQSEQYF. The full variable domain, its missing parts supplied by reference TRBV5-1 and TRBJ2-7, is KAGVTQTPRYLIKTRGQQVTLSCSPISGHRSVSWYQQTPGQGLQFLFEYFSETQRNKGNFPGRFSGRQFSNSRSEMNVSTLELGDSALYLCASSYGQSEQYFGPGTRLTVT.

V usage is TRBV30 and J usage is TRBJ2-3; 11 bases match TRBD2. Germline CDR1 is GTSNPN and CDR2 is SVGIG (reference sequence). The CDR3 is 16 amino acids. J was trimmed by 0 bases and V by 1 base; bases with no gene match: 3. Here the CDR3 reads CAWSGGTSGSTDTQYF. The CDR3 nucleotides read TGTGCCTGGAGTGGAGGGACTAGCGGTAGCACAGATACGCAGTATTTT.

V is TRBV10-3 and J is TRBJ2-3; 12 bases align to TRBD1. Trimming cost V 2 bases and J 5 bases; bases outside gene matches: 17. Germline CDR1 ENHRY, CDR2 SYGVKD. This CDR3 is 20 amino acids long. CDR3: CAISETTTLFRDRGQDTQYF. The CDR3 DNA reads as TGTGCCATCAGTGAGACCACCACTCTCTTCCGGGACAGGGGGCAAGATACGCAGTATTTT.

This rearrangement joins TRBV5-1 to TRBJ2-3, with D perhaps TRBD2 (5 bases). The V gene's germline CDR1 is SGHRS and CDR2 YFSETQ. V was pared by 2 bases and J by 1 base, with 14 bases between. The CDR3 extends over 16 amino acids. As DNA, the CDR3 is TGCGCCAGCAGCTTAGGTCCAGGTAGCGGCACAGATACGCAGTATTTT. It specifies CASSLGPGSGTDTQYF.

The CDR3 spells CASTLGLADFYNEQFF. The CDR3 DNA follows: TGTGCCAGCACCCTGGGACTAGCGGACTTCTACAATGAGCAGTTCTTC. The rearrangement links TRBV28 to TRBJ2-1; 11 nucleotides line up with TRBD2. Germline assignment: CDR1 MDHEN and CDR2 SYDVKM. This CDR3 contains 16 residues. Unmatched junction bases numbered 8, after V lost 7 bases and J lost 3 bases.